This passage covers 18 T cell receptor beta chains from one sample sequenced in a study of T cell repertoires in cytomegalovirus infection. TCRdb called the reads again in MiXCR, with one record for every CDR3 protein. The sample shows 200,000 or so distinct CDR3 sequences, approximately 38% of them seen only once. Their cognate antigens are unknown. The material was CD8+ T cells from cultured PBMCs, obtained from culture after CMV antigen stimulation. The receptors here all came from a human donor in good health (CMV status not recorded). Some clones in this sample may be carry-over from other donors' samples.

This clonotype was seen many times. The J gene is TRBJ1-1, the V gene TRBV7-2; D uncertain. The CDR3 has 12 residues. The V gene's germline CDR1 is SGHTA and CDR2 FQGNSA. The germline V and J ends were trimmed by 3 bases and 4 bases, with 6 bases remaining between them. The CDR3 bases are TGTGCCAGCAGCTTCATCGGCACTGAAGCTTTCTTT. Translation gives CASSFIGTEAFF. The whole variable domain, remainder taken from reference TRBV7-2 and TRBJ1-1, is GAGVSQSPSNKVTEKGKDVELRCDPISGHTALYWYRQSLGQGLEFLIYFQGNSAPDKSGLPSDRFSAERTGGSVSTLTIQRTQQEDSAVYLCASSFIGTEAFFGQGTRLTVV.

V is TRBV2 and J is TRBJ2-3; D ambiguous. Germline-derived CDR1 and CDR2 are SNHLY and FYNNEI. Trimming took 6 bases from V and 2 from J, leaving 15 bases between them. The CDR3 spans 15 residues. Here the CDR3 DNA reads TGTGCCAGCAGGGCTAGGGTAGCCCCCACAGATACGCAGTATTTT. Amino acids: CASRARVAPTDTQYF.

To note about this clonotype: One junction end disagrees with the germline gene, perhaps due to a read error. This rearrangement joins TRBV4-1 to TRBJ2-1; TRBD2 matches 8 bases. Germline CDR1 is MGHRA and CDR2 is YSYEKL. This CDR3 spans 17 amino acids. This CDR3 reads CASSPYDPGLGINEQFF. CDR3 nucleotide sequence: TGTGCCAGCAGCCCTTACGATCCGGGACTAGGAATCAATGAGCAGTTCTTC.

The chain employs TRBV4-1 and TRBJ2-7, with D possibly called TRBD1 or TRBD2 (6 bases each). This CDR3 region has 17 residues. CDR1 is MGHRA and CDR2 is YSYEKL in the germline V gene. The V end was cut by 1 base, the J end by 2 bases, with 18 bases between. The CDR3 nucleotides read TGCGCCAGCAGCCAAGTGGCTTCGGGGGCAGAACCCTACGAGCAGTACTTC. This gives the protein CASSQVASGAEPYEQYF.

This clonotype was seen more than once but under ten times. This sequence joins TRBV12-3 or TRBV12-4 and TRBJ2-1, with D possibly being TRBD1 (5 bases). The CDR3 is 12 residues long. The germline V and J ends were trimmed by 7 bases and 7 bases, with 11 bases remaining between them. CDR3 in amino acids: CASKAGLNEQFF. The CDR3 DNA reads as TGTGCCAGCAAGGCAGGGCTAAATGAGCAGTTCTTC.

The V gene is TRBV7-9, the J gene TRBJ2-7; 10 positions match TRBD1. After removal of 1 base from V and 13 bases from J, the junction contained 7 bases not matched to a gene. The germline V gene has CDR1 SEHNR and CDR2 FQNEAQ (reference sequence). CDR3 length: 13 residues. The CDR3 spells CASSLGGDRGLYF. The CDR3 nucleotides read TGTGCCAGCAGCTTAGGAGGCGACAGGGGGCTATACTTC.

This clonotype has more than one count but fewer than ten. The DNA for the CDR3 is TGTGCCAGCAGCTTAGTTTCAGGAGACACTGAAGCTTTCTTT. Translating it yields CASSLVSGDTEAFF. The chain employs TRBV7-9 and TRBJ1-1; no clear D gene. The germline gives CDR1 SEHNR, CDR2 FQNEAQ (reference sequence). Trimming left V 1 base short and J 3 bases short, with 9 bases between. The CDR3 totals 14 residues.

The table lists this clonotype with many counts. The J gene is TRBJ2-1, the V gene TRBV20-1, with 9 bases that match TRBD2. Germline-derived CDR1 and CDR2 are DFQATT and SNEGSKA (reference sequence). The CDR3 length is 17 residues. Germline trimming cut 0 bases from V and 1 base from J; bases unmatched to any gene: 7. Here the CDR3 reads CSARDLETSGSYNEQFF. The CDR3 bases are TGCAGTGCTAGAGATCTCGAGACTAGCGGATCCTACAATGAGCAGTTCTTC.

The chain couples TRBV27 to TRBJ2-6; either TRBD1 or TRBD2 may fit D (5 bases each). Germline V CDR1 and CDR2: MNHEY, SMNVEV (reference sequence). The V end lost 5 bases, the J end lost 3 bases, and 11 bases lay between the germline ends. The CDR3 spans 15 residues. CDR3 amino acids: CASSTLGDGANVLTF. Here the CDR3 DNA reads TGTGCCAGCAGTACCCTGGGGGATGGGGCCAACGTCCTGACTTTC.

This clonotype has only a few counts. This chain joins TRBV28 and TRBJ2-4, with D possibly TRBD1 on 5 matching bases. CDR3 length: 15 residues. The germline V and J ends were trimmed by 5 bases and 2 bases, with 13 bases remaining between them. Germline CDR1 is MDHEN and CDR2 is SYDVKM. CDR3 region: CASSPIRATKNIQYF. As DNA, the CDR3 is TGTGCCAGCAGTCCAATCAGGGCGACCAAAAACATTCAGTACTTC.

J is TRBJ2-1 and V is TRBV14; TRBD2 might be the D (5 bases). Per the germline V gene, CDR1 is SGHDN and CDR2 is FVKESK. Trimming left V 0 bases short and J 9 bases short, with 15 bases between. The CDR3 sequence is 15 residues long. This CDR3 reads CASSQDMASWSEQFF. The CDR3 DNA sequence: TGTGCCAGCAGCCAAGATATGGCTAGCTGGAGTGAGCAGTTCTTC.

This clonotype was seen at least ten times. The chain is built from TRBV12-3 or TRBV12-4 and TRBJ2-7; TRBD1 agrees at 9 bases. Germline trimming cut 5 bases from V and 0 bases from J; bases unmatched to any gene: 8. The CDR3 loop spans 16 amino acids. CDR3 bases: TGTGCCAGCAGTCCATCACCGGGACAGGGCTCCTACGAGCAGTACTTC. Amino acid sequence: CASSPSPGQGSYEQYF.

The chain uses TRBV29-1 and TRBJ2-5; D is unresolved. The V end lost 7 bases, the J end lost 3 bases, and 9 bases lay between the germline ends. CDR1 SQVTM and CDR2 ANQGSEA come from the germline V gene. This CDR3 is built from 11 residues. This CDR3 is CSARGEETQYF. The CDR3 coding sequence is TGCAGCGCTCGTGGCGAAGAGACCCAGTACTTC.

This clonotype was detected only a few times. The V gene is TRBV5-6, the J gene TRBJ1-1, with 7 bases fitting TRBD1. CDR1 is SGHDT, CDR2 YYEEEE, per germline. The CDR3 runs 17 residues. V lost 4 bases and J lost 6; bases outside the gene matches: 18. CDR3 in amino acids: CASSTGQAGIVGAEAFF. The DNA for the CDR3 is TGTGCCAGCAGCACCGGACAGGCAGGCATTGTGGGCGCTGAAGCTTTCTTT. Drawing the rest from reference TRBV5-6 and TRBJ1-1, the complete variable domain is DAGVTQSPTHLIKTRGQQVTLRCSPKSGHDTVSWYQQALGQGPQFIFQYYEEEERQRGNFPDRFSGHQFPNYSSELNVNALLLGDSALYLCASSTGQAGIVGAEAFFGQGTRLTVV.

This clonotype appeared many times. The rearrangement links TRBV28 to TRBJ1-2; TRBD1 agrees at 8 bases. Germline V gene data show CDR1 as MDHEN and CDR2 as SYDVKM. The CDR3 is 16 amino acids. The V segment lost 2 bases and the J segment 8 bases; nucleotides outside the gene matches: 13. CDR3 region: CASSLVGGRGRRGYTF. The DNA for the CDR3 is TGTGCCAGCAGTTTAGTCGGTGGCAGGGGGCGGAGGGGCTACACCTTC.

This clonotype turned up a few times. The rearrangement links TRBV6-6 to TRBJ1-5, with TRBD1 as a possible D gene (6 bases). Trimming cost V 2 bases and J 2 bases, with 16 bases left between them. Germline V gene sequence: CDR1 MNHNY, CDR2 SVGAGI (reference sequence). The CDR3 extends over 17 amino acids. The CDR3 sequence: CASSYPPGRGGNQPQHF. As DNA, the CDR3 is TGTGCCAGCAGTTACCCTCCGGGCAGGGGAGGCAATCAGCCCCAGCATTTT.

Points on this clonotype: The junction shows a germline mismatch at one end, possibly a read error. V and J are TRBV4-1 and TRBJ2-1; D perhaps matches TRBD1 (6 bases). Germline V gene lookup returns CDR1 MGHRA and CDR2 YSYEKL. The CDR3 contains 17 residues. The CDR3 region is CARSQDPSQGIYNEQFF. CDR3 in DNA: TGCGCCAGAAGCCAAGATCCGAGCCAGGGGATATACAATGAGCAGTTCTTC.

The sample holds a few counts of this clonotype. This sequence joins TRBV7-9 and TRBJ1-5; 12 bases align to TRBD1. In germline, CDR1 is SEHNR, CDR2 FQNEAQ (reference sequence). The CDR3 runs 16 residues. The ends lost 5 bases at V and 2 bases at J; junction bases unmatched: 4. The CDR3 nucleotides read TGTGCCAGCAGCCCAGGGACAGGGGGCGGCAATCAGCCCCAGCATTTT. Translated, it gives CASSPGTGGGNQPQHF.